This T cell receptor beta chain derives from a study of tumor and adjacent non-tumor tissue in lung cancer. For the study at large: Some 3.9 million productive TCRbeta reads were obtained per sample on average.

The germline V gene encodes CDR1 SGHKS and CDR2 YYEKEE (reference sequence). This CDR3 has 15 amino acids. RNA was extracted from bulk tissue without any cell sorting. The library came from three nested PCR rounds adapted from ARM-PCR protocols. TCRdb redid the calling of the multiplex PCR reads with MiXCR, one entry per CDR3 protein. The sample consists of 200,000 to 250,000 distinct CDR3 sequences, 70% to 75% of them appearing once. The study, taken as a whole, reports: Tumor repertoires had a smaller top 100 clone share than normal lung. Tumor tissue had significantly higher TCR diversity than normal lung.

On this clonotype: Its antigen is currently unknown. At one boundary the junction diverges from the germline segment, which might be a read error.

The sequence derives from a man in his fifties or sixties with non-small cell lung cancer. The V gene is TRBV5-5, the J gene TRBJ2-6; perhaps D is TRBD1 or TRBD2 (6 bases each). The sample was lung tumor tissue. This chain's CDR3 is CASSVGISGANVLTF. CDR3 in DNA: TGTGCCAGCAGCGTGGGTATTTCGGGGGCCAACGTTCTGACTTTC. Supplemented by reference TRBV5-5 and TRBJ2-6, the full variable domain reads DAGVTQSPTHLIKTRGQQVTLRCSPISGHKSVSWYQQVLGQGPQFIFQYYEKEERGRGNFPDRFSARQFPNYSSELNVNALLLGDSALYLCASSVGISGANVLTFGAGSRLTVL.